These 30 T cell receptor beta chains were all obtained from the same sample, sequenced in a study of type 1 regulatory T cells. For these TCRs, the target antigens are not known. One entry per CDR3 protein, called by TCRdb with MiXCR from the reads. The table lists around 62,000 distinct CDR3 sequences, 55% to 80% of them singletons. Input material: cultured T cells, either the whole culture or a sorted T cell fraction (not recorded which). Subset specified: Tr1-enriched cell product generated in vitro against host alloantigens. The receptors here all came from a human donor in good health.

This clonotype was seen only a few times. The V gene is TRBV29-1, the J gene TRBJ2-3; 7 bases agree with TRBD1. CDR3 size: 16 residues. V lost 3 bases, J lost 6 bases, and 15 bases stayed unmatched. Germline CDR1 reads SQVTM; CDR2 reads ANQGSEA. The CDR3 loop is CSVDGTGDPILDTQYF. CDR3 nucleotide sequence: TGCAGCGTTGACGGAACAGGGGACCCCATTCTGGATACGCAGTATTTT.

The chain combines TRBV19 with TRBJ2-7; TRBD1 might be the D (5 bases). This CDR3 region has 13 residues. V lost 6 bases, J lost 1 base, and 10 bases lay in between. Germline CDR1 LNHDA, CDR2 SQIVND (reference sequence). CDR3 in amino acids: CASSKQESYEQYF. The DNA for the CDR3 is TGTGCCAGTAGCAAACAGGAGTCCTACGAGCAGTACTTC.

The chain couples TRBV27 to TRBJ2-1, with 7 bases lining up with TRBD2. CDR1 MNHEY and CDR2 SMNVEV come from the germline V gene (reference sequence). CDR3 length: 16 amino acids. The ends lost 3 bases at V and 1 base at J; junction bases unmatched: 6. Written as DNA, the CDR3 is TGTGCCAGCAGTTTTTCGCTAGCGGCGTCCTACAATGAGCAGTTCTTC. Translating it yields CASSFSLAASYNEQFF.

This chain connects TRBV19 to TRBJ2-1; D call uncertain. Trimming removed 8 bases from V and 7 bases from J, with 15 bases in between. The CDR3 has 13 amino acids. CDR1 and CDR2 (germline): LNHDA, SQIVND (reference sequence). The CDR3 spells CASHKSFANEQFF. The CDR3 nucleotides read TGTGCCAGTCATAAGTCCTTCGCAAATGAGCAGTTCTTC.

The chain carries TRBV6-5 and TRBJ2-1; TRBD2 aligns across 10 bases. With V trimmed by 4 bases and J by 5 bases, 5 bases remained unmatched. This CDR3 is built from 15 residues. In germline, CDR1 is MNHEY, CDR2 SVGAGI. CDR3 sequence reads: CASSWRLAGNNEQFF. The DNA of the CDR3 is TGTGCCAGCAGTTGGCGACTAGCGGGTAACAATGAGCAGTTCTTC.

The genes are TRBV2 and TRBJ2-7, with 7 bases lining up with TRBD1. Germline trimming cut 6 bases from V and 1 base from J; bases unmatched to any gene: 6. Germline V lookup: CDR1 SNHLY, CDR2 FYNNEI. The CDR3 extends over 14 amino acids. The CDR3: CASRVGQASYEQYF. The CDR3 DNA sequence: TGTGCCAGCAGGGTAGGACAGGCGTCCTACGAGCAGTACTTC.

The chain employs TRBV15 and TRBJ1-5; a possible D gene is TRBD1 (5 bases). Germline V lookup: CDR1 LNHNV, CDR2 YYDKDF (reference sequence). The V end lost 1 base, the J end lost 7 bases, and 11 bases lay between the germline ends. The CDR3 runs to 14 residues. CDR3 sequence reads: CATSRVGVGQPQHF. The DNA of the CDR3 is TGTGCCACCAGCAGAGTAGGGGTCGGGCAGCCCCAGCATTTT.

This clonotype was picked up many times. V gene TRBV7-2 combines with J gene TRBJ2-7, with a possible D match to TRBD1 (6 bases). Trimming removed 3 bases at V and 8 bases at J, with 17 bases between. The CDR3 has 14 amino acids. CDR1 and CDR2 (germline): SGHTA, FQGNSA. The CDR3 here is CASSFGQSSTKQYF. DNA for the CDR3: TGTGCCAGCAGCTTTGGACAGAGCTCTACGAAGCAGTACTTC.

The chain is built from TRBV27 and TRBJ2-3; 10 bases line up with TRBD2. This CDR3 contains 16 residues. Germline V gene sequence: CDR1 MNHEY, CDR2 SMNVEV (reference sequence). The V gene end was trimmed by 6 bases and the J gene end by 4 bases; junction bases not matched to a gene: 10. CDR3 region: CASRLQAGGLSDTQYF. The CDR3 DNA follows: TGTGCCAGCAGGTTACAAGCGGGAGGGCTATCAGATACGCAGTATTTT.

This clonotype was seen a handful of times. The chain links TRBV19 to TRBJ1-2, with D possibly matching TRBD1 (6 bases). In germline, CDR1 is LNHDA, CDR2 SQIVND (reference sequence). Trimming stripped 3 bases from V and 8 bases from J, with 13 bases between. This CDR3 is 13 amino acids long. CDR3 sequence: CASSIGRGQGYTF. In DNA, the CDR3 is TGTGCCAGTAGTATCGGCCGGGGACAAGGCTACACCTTC.

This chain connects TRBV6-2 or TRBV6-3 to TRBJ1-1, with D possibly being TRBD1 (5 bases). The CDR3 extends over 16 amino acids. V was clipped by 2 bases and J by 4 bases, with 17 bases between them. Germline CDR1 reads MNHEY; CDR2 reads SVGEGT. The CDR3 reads CASSYGFGVRGTEAFF. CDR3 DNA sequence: TGTGCCAGCAGTTACGGTTTCGGGGTAAGGGGCACTGAAGCTTTCTTT.

CDR3 DNA: TGCAGTGCTTCAGGGACTTCGAACACCGGGGAGCTGTTTTTT. It yields the protein CSASGTSNTGELFF. V is TRBV20-1 and J is TRBJ2-2, with TRBD2 as a possible D gene (6 bases). The germline V gene encodes CDR1 DFQATT and CDR2 SNEGSKA (reference sequence). V was cut by 5 bases and J by 0 bases, with 10 bases left in between. The CDR3 spans 14 residues.

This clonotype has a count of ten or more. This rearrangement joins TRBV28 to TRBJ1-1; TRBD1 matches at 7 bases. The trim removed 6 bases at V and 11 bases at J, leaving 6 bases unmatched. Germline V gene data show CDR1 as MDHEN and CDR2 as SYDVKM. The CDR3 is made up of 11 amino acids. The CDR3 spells CASRGQPHAFF. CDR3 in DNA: TGTGCCAGCAGGGGACAGCCTCATGCTTTCTTT.

The CDR3 nucleotides read TGCGCCAGCAGCCAAGATTCGGCCCCAGGGACCCAGTACTTC. This translates into CASSQDSAPGTQYF. V is TRBV4-3 and J is TRBJ2-5; unclear D gene. This CDR3 is 14 amino acids long. The germline gives CDR1 LGHNA, CDR2 YSLEER. The V end lost 0 bases, the J end lost 7 bases, and 12 bases lay between the germline ends.

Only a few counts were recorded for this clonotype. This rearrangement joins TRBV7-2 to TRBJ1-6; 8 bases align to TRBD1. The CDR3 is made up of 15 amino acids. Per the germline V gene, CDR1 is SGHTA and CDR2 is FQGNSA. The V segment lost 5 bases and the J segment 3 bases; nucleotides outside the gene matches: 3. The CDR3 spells CASSPQGDYNSPLHF. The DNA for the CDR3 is TGTGCCAGCAGCCCACAGGGGGACTATAATTCACCCCTCCACTTT.

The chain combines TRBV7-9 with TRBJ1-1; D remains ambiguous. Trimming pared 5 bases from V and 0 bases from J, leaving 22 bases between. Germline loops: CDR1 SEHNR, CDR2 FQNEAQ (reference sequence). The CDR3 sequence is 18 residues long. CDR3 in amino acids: CASSPVLSPLGMNTEAFF. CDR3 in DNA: TGTGCCAGCAGCCCCGTTTTAAGCCCACTTGGTATGAACACTGAAGCTTTCTTT.

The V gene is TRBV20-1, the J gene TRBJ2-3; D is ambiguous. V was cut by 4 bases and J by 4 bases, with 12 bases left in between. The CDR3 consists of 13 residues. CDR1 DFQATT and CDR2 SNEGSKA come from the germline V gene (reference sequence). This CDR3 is CSATEYVADTQYF. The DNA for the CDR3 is TGCAGTGCTACCGAATACGTGGCAGATACGCAGTATTTT.

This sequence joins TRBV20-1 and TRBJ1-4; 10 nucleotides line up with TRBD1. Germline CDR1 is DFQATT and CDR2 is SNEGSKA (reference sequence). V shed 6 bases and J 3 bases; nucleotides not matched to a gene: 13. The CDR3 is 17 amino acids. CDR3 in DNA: TGCAGTGCCACCGGGACAGGGGATTTTTTTGCTAATGAAAAACTGTTTTTT. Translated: CSATGTGDFFANEKLFF.

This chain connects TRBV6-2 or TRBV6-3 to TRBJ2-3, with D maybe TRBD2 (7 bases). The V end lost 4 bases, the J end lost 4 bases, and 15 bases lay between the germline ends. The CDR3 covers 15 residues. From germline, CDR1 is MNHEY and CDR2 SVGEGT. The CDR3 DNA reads TGTGCCAGCAGTTCGGCGGGGGCCCGGGCAGATACGCAGTATTTT. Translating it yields CASSSAGARADTQYF.

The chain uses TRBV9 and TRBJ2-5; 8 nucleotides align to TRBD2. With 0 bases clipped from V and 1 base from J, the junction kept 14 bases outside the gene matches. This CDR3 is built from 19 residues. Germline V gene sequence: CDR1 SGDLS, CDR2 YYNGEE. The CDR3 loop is CASSVGAVRLAGFQETQYF. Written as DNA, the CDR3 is TGTGCCAGCAGCGTAGGGGCAGTTCGCCTAGCGGGCTTCCAAGAGACCCAGTACTTC.

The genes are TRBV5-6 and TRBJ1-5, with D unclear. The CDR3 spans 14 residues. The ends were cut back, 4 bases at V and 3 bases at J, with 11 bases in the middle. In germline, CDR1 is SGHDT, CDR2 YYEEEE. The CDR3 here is CASSVGPINQPQHF. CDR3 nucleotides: TGTGCCAGCAGCGTCGGACCGATCAATCAGCCCCAGCATTTT.

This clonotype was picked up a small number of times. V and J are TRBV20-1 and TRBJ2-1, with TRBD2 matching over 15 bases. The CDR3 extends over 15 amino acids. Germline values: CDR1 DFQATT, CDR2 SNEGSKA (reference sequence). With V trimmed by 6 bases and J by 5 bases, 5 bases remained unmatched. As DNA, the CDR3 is TGCAGTGCAAACGGACTAGCGGGAGGGAACAATGAGCAGTTCTTC. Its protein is CSANGLAGGNNEQFF.

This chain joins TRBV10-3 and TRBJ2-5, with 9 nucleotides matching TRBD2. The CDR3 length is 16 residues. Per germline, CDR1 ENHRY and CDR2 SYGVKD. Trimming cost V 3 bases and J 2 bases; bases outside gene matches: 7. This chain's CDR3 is CAISDGAGGTQETQYF. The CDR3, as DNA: TGTGCCATCAGTGACGGGGCGGGAGGGACGCAAGAGACCCAGTACTTC.

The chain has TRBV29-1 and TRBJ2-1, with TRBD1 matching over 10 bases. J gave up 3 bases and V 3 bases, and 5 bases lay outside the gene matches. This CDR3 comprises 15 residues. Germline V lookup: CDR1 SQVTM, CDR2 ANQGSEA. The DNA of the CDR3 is TGCAGCGTTGAGGGGGGGACAGGGGTCTACAATGAGCAGTTCTTC. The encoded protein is CSVEGGTGVYNEQFF.

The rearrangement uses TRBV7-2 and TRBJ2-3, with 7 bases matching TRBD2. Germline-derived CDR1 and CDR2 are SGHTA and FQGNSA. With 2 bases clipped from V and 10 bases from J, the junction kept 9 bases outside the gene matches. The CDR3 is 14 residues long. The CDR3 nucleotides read TGTGCCAGCAGCTTAAACGGACTAGTATCCGCGCAGTATTTT. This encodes CASSLNGLVSAQYF. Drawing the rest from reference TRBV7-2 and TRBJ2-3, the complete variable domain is GAGVSQSPSNKVTEKGKDVELRCDPISGHTALYWYRQSLGQGLEFLIYFQGNSAPDKSGLPSDRFSAERTGGSVSTLTIQRTQQEDSAVYLCASSLNGLVSAQYFGPGTRLTVL.

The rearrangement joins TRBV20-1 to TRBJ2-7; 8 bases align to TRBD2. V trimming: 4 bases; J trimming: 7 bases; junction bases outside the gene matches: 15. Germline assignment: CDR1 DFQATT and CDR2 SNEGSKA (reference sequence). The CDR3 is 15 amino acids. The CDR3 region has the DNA TGCAGTGCTACGCCTCCGGGGCTAGCGGGTAAAGAGCAGTACTTC. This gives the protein CSATPPGLAGKEQYF.

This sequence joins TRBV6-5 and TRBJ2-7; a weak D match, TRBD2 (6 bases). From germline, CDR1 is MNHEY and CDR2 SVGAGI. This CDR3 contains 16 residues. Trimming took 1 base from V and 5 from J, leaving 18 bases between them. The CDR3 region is CASSYLSTGRPDEQYF. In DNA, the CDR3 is TGTGCCAGCAGTTACTTGAGCACCGGGAGACCGGACGAGCAGTACTTC.

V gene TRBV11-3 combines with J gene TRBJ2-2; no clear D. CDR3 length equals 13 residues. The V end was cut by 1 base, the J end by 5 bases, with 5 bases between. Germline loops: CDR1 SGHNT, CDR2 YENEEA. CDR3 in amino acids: CASSLVSTGELFF. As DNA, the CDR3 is TGTGCCAGCAGCTTAGTCAGTACCGGGGAGCTGTTTTTT.

CDR3 sequence: CASSPSVGALAQYF. As DNA, the CDR3 is TGTGCCAGCAGCCCTTCGGTGGGGGCCTTGGCGCAGTATTTT. The chain recombines TRBV7-6 with TRBJ2-3, with D tentatively TRBD1 (6 bases). Germline-derived CDR1 and CDR2 are SGHVS and FNYEAQ. The V end was cut by 5 bases, the J end by 10 bases, with 19 bases between. This CDR3 has 14 residues.

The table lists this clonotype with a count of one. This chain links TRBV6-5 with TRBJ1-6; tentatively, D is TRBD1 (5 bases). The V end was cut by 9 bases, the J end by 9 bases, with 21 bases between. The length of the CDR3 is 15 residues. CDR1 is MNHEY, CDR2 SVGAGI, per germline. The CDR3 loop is CASSDGGSTSSPLHF. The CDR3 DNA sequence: TGTGCCAGTAGCGATGGGGGGTCGACTAGTTCACCCCTCCACTTT.